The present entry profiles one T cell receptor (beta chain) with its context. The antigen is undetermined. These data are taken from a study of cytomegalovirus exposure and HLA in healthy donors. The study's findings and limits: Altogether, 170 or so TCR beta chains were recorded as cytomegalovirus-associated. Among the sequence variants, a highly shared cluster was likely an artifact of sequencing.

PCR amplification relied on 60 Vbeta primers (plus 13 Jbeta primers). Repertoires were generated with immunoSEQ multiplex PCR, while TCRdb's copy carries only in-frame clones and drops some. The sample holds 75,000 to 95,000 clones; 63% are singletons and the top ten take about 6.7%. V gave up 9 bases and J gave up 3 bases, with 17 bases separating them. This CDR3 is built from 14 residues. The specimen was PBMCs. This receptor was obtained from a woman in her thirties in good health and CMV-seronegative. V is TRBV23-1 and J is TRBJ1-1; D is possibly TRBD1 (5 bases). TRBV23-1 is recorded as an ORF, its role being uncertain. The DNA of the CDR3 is TGCGCCAGATATCTCGGACCGGGGGACACTGAAGCTTTCTTT. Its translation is CARYLGPGDTEAFF.